This entry features one T cell receptor beta chain sequence. The entry originates in a study of TIL therapy for anti-PD-1-resistant metastatic lung cancer. Time point indicated: pre-treatment sample, taken before nivolumab and TIL therapy. The libraries were made with immunoSEQ v3. Produced via immunoSEQ multiplex PCR; TCRdb's table is partial and in-frame only. The sample has under 20,000 clones; about three quarters are singletons. Material: blood, obtained at baseline. This clonotype was obtained from a person between 25 and 79 years old with non-small cell lung cancer.

The CDR3 DNA follows: TGTGCCAGCAGTGCCGGCCCCGGGACGGCGTCCTACGAGCAGTACTTC. This sequence encodes CASSAGPGTASYEQYF. The chain employs TRBV27 and TRBJ2-7, with D tentatively TRBD1 or TRBD2 (5 bases each). The germline CDR1 and CDR2 sequences are MNHEY and SMNVEV (reference sequence). V lost 5 bases to trimming and J lost 1 base, with 18 bases between them. The CDR3 runs 16 residues.